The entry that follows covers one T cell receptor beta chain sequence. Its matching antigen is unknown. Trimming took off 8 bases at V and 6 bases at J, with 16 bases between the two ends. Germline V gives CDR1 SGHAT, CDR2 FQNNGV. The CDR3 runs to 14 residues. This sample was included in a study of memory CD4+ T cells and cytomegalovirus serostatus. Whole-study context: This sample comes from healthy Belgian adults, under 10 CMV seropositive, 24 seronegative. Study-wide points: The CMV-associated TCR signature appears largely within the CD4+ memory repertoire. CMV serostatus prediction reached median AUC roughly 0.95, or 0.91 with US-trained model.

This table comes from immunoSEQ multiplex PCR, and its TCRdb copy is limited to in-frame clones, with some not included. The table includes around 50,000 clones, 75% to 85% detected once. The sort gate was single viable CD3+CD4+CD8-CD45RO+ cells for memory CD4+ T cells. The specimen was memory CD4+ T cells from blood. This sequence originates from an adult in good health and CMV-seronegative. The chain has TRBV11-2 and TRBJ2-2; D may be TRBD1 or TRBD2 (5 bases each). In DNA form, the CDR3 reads TGTGCCAGCCGGGGCAGGGTGGATCCCGGGGAGCTGTTTTTT. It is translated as CASRGRVDPGELFF.